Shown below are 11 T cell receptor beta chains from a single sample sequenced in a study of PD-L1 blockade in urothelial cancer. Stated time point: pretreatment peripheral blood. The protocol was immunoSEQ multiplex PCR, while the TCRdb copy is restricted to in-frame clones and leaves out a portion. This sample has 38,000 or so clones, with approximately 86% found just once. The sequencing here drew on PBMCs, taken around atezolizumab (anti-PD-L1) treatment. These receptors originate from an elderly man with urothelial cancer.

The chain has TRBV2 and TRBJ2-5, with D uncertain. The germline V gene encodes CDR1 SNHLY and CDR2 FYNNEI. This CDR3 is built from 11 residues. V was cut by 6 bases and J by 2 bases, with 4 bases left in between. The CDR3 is CASSPQETQYF. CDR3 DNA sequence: TGTGCCAGCAGCCCTCAAGAGACCCAGTACTTC.

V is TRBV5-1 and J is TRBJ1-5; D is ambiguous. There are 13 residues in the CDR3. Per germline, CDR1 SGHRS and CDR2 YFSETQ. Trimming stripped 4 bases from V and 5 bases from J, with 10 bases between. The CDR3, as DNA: TGCGCCAGCAGCCACAACGGGGATCAGCCCCAGCATTTT. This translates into CASSHNGDQPQHF.

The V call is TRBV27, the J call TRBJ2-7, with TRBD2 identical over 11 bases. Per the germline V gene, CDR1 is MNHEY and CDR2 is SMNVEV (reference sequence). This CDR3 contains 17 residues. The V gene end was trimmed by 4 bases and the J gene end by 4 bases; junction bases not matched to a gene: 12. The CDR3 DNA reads TGTGCCAGCAGTTCTCTCGGACTAGCGGGCTTTTTTTACGAGCAGTACTTC. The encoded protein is CASSSLGLAGFFYEQYF.

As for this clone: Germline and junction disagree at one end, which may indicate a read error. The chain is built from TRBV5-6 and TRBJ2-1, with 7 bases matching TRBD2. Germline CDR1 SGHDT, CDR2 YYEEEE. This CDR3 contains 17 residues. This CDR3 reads CASSLAGGRASHNEQFF. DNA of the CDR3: TGTGCCAGCAGCTTGGCAGGTGGGAGGGCCTCCCACAATGAGCAGTTCTTC.

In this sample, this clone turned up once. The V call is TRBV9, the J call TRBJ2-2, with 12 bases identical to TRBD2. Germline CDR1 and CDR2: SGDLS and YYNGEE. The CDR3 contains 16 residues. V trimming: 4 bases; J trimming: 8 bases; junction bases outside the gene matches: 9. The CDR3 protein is CASSPELAGGAGELFF. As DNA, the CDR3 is TGTGCCAGCAGCCCGGAGCTAGCGGGAGGGGCGGGGGAGCTGTTTTTT.

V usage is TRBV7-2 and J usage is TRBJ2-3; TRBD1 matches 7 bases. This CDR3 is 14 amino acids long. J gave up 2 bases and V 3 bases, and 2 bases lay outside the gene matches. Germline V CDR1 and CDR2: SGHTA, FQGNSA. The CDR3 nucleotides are TGTGCCAGCAGCTTTGACAGGGCCACAGATACGCAGTATTTT. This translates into CASSFDRATDTQYF. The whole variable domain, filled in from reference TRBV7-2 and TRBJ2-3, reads GAGVSQSPSNKVTEKGKDVELRCDPISGHTALYWYRQSLGQGLEFLIYFQGNSAPDKSGLPSDRFSAERTGGSVSTLTIQRTQQEDSAVYLCASSFDRATDTQYFGPGTRLTVL.

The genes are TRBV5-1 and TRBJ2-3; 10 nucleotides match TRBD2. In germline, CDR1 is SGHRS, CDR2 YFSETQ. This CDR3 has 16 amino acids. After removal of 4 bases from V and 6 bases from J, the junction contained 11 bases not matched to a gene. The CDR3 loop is CASSRTSGRGGDTQYF. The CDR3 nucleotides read TGCGCCAGCAGCCGGACTAGCGGCCGCGGAGGGGATACGCAGTATTTT. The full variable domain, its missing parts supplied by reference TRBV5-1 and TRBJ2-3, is KAGVTQTPRYLIKTRGQQVTLSCSPISGHRSVSWYQQTPGQGLQFLFEYFSETQRNKGNFPGRFSGRQFSNSRSEMNVSTLELGDSALYLCASSRTSGRGGDTQYFGPGTRLTVL.

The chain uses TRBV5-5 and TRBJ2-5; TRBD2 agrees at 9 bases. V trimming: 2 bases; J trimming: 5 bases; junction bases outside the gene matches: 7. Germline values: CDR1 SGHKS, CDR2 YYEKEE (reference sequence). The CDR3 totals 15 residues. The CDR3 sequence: CASSFLSGRGETQYF. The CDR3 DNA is TGTGCCAGCAGCTTCCTTAGCGGGAGAGGGGAGACCCAGTACTTC.

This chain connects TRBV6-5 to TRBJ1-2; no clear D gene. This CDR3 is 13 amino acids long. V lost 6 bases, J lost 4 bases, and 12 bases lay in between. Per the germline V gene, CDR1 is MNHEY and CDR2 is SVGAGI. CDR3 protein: CASRSGILYGYTF. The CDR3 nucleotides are TGTGCCAGCAGGTCGGGGATTCTCTATGGCTACACCTTC.

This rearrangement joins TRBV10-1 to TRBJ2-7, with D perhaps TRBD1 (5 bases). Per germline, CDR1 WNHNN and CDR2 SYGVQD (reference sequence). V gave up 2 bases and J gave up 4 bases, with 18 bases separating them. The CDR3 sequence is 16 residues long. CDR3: CASSEVTGPQPYEQYF. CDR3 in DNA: TGCGCCAGCAGTGAGGTCACAGGCCCGCAACCTTACGAGCAGTACTTC.

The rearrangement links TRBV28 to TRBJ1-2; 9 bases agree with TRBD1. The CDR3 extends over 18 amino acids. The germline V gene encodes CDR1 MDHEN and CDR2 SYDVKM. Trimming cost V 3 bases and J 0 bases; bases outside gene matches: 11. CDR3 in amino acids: CASSFVMGGTGPNYGYTF. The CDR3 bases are TGTGCCAGCAGTTTTGTAATGGGGGGGACAGGGCCTAACTATGGCTACACCTTC.